This TCR beta chain was profiled in a study of blood T cell repertoires in COVID-19. Study at large: The United States, Italy and Spain were the sources of the acute and convalescent COVID-19 samples. Sources were T cells, B-cell-depleted T cells, or PBMCs; the material itself was cDNA or gDNA.

Profiling relied on immunoSEQ multiplex PCR, and the TCRdb table lists in-frame clones only, not all of them. The table lists approximately 170,000 clones, 80% to 90% of them singletons, with roughly 8% in the top ten. This CDR3 is built from 15 residues. Germline lookup yields CDR1 SNHLY and CDR2 FYNNEI. The trim removed 3 bases at V and 3 bases at J, leaving 4 bases unmatched. The sequence was obtained from a man aged 40-49 years who had recovered from COVID-19. Sequenced material: peripheral blood. V usage is TRBV2 and J usage is TRBJ2-2; 7 bases are a match to TRBD1. CDR3 DNA: TGTGCCAGCAGTGATTCCGGGACAGACACCGGGGAGCTGTTTTTT. It yields the protein CASSDSGTDTGELFF.